Each of the 13 T cell receptor beta chains below was sequenced from the same sample in a study of CD8+ T cells in alopecia areata. Described treatment: oral pan-JAK inhibitor, 5-10 mg twice daily. Sequencing relied on a cDNA template that was reverse transcribed from extracted RNA. Measured with immunoSEQ multiplex PCR; TCRdb has only the in-frame clones, and not every one. The table includes about 140,000 clones, roughly 80% detected once. Here the sequenced sample was CD8+ T cells sorted from blood, taken at week 4, from a patient treated with tofacitinib. Receptor source: a human donor with alopecia areata.

J is TRBJ2-1 and V is TRBV29-1; 9 nucleotides line up with TRBD2. Unmatched junction bases numbered 8, after V lost 4 bases and J lost 7 bases. CDR3 length: 14 amino acids. Per germline, CDR1 SQVTM and CDR2 ANQGSEA. CDR3 region: CSVVGLLAGNEQFF. The CDR3 region has the DNA TGCAGCGTTGTGGGTTTGCTAGCGGGGAATGAGCAGTTCTTC.

The chain couples TRBV9 to TRBJ2-1; D unclear. V was pared by 0 bases and J by 9 bases, with 4 bases between. There are 11 residues in the CDR3. Germline lookup yields CDR1 SGDLS and CDR2 YYNGEE. The CDR3 loop is CASSVAGEQFF. CDR3 bases: TGTGCCAGCAGCGTAGCGGGTGAGCAGTTCTTC.

The chain combines TRBV15 with TRBJ2-3; no definite D call. Germline CDR1 LNHNV, CDR2 YYDKDF (reference sequence). The CDR3 is 13 residues long. V gave up 3 bases and J gave up 0 bases, with 4 bases separating them. The CDR3 region is CATSSTSTDTQYF. CDR3 DNA sequence: TGTGCCACCAGCAGCACTAGCACAGATACGCAGTATTTT.

The chain recombines TRBV6-5 with TRBJ2-5; D is unclear. This CDR3 spans 15 amino acids. Trimming stripped 0 bases from V and 1 base from J, with 9 bases between. CDR1 is MNHEY, CDR2 SVGAGI, per germline. CDR3 region: CASSYSHGSQETQYF. CDR3 in DNA: TGTGCCAGCAGTTACTCGCATGGCAGCCAAGAGACCCAGTACTTC.

The rearrangement links TRBV15 to TRBJ2-3; D possibly matches TRBD1 or TRBD2 (7 bases each). Trimming took off 1 base at V and 5 bases at J, with 19 bases between the two ends. The germline V gene has CDR1 LNHNV and CDR2 YYDKDF (reference sequence). This CDR3 comprises 17 residues. The CDR3 spells CATSRVLGTGEGDTQYF. DNA of the CDR3: TGTGCCACCAGCAGAGTTTTAGGAACAGGGGAGGGAGATACGCAGTATTTT. Combining the CDR3 with reference TRBV15 and TRBJ2-3 gives the whole variable domain DAMVIQNPRYQVTQFGKPVTLSCSQTLNHNVMYWYQQKSSQAPKLLFHYYDKDFNNEADTPDNFQSRRPNTSFCFLDIRSPGLGDTAMYLCATSRVLGTGEGDTQYFGPGTRLTVL.

V and J are TRBV7-9 and TRBJ1-4; 9 bases agree with TRBD1. V lost 3 bases, J lost 6 bases, and 14 bases stayed unmatched. The CDR3 length is 18 residues. Germline-derived CDR1 and CDR2 are SEHNR and FQNEAQ (reference sequence). DNA of the CDR3: TGTGCCAGCAGCTTCACAGGGGGCGCCCCCCCGGGTGATGAAAAACTGTTTTTT. Protein product: CASSFTGGAPPGDEKLFF.

This chain uses TRBV4-3 with TRBJ2-7; 10 bases agree with TRBD2. This CDR3 spans 16 amino acids. Losses at the gene ends were 0 bases for V and 6 bases for J; bases not matched to a gene: 8. CDR1 and CDR2 from the germline V gene are LGHNA and YSLEER. CDR3 coding DNA: TGCGCCAGCAGCCAAGATCTACCCAGCGGGGGGGTCGAGCAGTACTTC. Its protein is CASSQDLPSGGVEQYF.

The chain employs TRBV10-3 and TRBJ1-6; D unclear. V lost 2 bases, J lost 14 bases, and 19 bases lay in between. Per germline, CDR1 ENHRY and CDR2 SYGVKD. The CDR3 totals 15 residues. The CDR3 DNA sequence: TGTGCCATCAGTGAGCAGTGGAGGCCAACGATGGCCCTCCACTTT. This encodes CAISEQWRPTMALHF.

The J gene is TRBJ1-1, the V gene TRBV4-1; 7 bases agree with TRBD1. The germline V gene has CDR1 MGHRA and CDR2 YSYEKL. J was trimmed by 7 bases and V by 0 bases; bases with no gene match: 5. CDR3 length equals 14 residues. In DNA form, the CDR3 reads TGCGCCAGCAGCCAAGATTGGGGACAGCTTGAAGCTTTCTTT. It yields the protein CASSQDWGQLEAFF.

The rearrangement uses TRBV29-1 and TRBJ2-1; TRBD1 matches at 7 bases. The length of the CDR3 is 12 residues. Germline CDR1 and CDR2: SQVTM and ANQGSEA. Trimming cost V 4 bases and J 8 bases; bases outside gene matches: 5. As DNA, the CDR3 is TGCAGCGTTGCTCAGGGGGTCGATGAGCAGTTCTTC. Protein product: CSVAQGVDEQFF.

The chain recombines TRBV9 with TRBJ2-5, with D unclear. The length of the CDR3 is 12 residues. The germline V gene has CDR1 SGDLS and CDR2 YYNGEE. V gave up 8 bases and J gave up 0 bases, with 8 bases separating them. The CDR3 region is CASGTYQETQYF. The DNA of the CDR3 is TGTGCCAGTGGAACGTACCAAGAGACCCAGTACTTC.

On this clone itself: The junction shows a germline mismatch at one end, possibly a read error. The chain carries TRBV7-7 and TRBJ2-7; D might be TRBD2 (6 bases). The CDR3 consists of 13 residues. Germline V gene sequence: CDR1 SSHAT, CDR2 FNYEAQ (reference sequence). The CDR3 DNA sequence: TGTGCTAGCAGCCGAGGGGACTCGCCGGAGCAGTACTTC. Protein product: CASSRGDSPEQYF.

This chain links TRBV4-3 with TRBJ2-3, with D possibly TRBD1 on 6 matching bases. Germline V CDR1 and CDR2: LGHNA, YSLEER. The CDR3 loop spans 16 amino acids. V lost 0 bases and J 3 bases, leaving 13 bases between the germline ends. Here the CDR3 reads CASSQDGTPETDTQYF. The CDR3 DNA reads TGCGCCAGCAGCCAAGATGGGACACCGGAGACAGATACGCAGTATTTT.